What follows are 19 T cell receptor beta chains derived from one specimen sequenced in a study of follicular helper T cells after annual influenza vaccination. Libraries were prepared by immunoSEQ multiplex PCR; TCRdb keeps only in-frame clonotypes and omits some of them. Of about 11,000 clones in the sample, around 85% were seen once. The sequencing here drew on CXCR5- memory CD4+ T cells sorted from blood, taken 6 weeks after influenza vaccination. The receptors stem from an adult who received the influenza vaccine.

The chain carries TRBV7-8 and TRBJ2-2; 7 nucleotides agree with TRBD2. The length of the CDR3 is 16 residues. Germline lookup yields CDR1 SGHVS and CDR2 FQNEAQ. V gave up 5 bases and J gave up 4 bases; unmatched junction bases: 10. The CDR3 DNA follows: TGTGCCAGCAGCCCCACCTGGGGGGGAGGCACCGGGGAGCTGTTTTTT. Translated: CASSPTWGGGTGELFF.

In its sample, this clone was seen once. The chain recombines TRBV6-6 with TRBJ2-3; the D is unclear. The CDR3 sequence is 14 residues long. With 0 bases removed from V and 0 bases from J, the gap between germline ends came to 4 bases. CDR1 is MNHNY and CDR2 is SVGAGI in the germline V gene (reference sequence). The CDR3 DNA reads TGTGCCAGCAGTTACTCAACTAGCACAGATACGCAGTATTTT. As protein: CASSYSTSTDTQYF.

The J gene is TRBJ2-5, the V gene TRBV19; 8 bases fit TRBD2. Germline V gene sequence: CDR1 LNHDA, CDR2 SQIVND (reference sequence). V dropped 4 bases and J dropped 2; count of bases not matched to a gene: 0. The CDR3 is 13 residues long. CDR3 residues: CASSSGGQETQYF. The CDR3 DNA reads TGTGCCAGTAGTAGCGGGGGGCAAGAGACCCAGTACTTC.

The rearrangement uses TRBV7-6 and TRBJ2-7, with TRBD1 as a possible D gene (5 bases). Germline values: CDR1 SGHVS, CDR2 FNYEAQ. The CDR3 totals 14 residues. The ends were cut back, 1 base at V and 2 bases at J, with 9 bases in the middle. CDR3 sequence: CASSLDRGTYEQYF. CDR3 coding DNA: TGTGCCAGCAGCTTAGATAGGGGCACCTACGAGCAGTACTTC.

The chain has TRBV4-3 and TRBJ2-5; 10 bases fit TRBD1. With V trimmed by 1 base and J by 5 bases, 4 bases remained unmatched. Per germline, CDR1 LGHNA and CDR2 YSLEER. CDR3 size: 15 residues. CDR3 coding DNA: TGCGCCAGCAGCCAAGGAGGGGGACAGGGGGAGACCCAGTACTTC. It encodes CASSQGGGQGETQYF.

Worth noting for this clone: The identical CDR3 is also encoded by other nucleotide sequences in the sample. The CDR3 DNA is TGTGCCAGTAGACAAGCAGGCGAGACCCAGTACTTC. This sequence encodes CASRQAGETQYF. The genes are TRBV19 and TRBJ2-5, with D uncertain. CDR3 size: 12 residues. Germline V gives CDR1 LNHDA, CDR2 SQIVND (reference sequence). V lost 6 bases and J lost 5, with 10 bases in between.

For this clone: Distinct nucleotide sequences in the sample also encode this CDR3. V gene TRBV5-4 combines with J gene TRBJ2-1; the match to TRBD1 covers 11 bases. J gave up 4 bases and V 4 bases, and 7 bases lay outside the gene matches. Germline V gene sequence: CDR1 SGHNT, CDR2 YYREEE (reference sequence). CDR3 length: 16 residues. CDR3 in amino acids: CASSLSGTGGYNEQFF. CDR3 DNA: TGTGCCAGCAGCCTATCCGGGACAGGGGGTTACAATGAGCAGTTCTTC.

This clone was found a few times. The chain joins TRBV7-3 to TRBJ2-1; no definite D call. The length of the CDR3 is 12 residues. Germline V gene lookup returns CDR1 SGHTA and CDR2 FQGTGA. V was clipped by 2 bases and J by 9 bases, with 8 bases between them. The CDR3 nucleotides read TGTGCCAGCAGCTTATTTGGCGCTGAGCAGTTCTTC. It yields the protein CASSLFGAEQFF.

This clone was detected only once. The chain carries TRBV6-1 and TRBJ2-3; TRBD1 agrees at 9 bases. The CDR3 is made up of 14 amino acids. V gave up 11 bases and J gave up 4 bases; unmatched junction bases: 10. The germline gives CDR1 MNHNS, CDR2 SASEGT. The CDR3 sequence: CAAGRQGVPDTQYF. For the CDR3, the DNA is TGTGCCGCAGGAAGACAGGGGGTCCCAGATACGCAGTATTTT.

V gene TRBV2 combines with J gene TRBJ1-2; D not certain. The length of the CDR3 is 14 residues. Trimming took 4 bases from V and 7 from J, leaving 16 bases between them. Germline CDR1 is SNHLY and CDR2 is FYNNEI. In DNA form, the CDR3 reads TGTGCCAGCAGTGGGGCGGCGGACCTAGGTGGCTACACCTTC. Translated: CASSGAADLGGYTF.

The V gene is TRBV6-5, the J gene TRBJ1-3; 7 bases fit TRBD1. CDR1 MNHEY and CDR2 SVGAGI come from the germline V gene. Losses at the gene ends were 2 bases for V and 4 bases for J; bases not matched to a gene: 2. The CDR3 loop spans 14 amino acids. The CDR3 nucleotides read TGTGCCAGCAGTTACGGCAGGGGGGGAAACACCATATATTTT. Its protein is CASSYGRGGNTIYF.

In this sample, this clone turned up once. V gene TRBV5-6 combines with J gene TRBJ2-7, with D possibly being TRBD2 (5 bases). This CDR3 has 15 amino acids. Trimming removed 2 bases from V and 2 bases from J, with 14 bases in between. Germline assignment: CDR1 SGHDT and CDR2 YYEEEE. The CDR3 DNA follows: TGTGCCAGCAGCTTTGGGCTCTTGACTACCTACGAGCAGTACTTC. It is translated as CASSFGLLTTYEQYF.

The CDR3 DNA is TGTGCCAGTAGTGAAAGGGGTGGGCGCGAGCAGTACTTC. This sequence encodes CASSERGGREQYF. The gene calls are TRBV19 and TRBJ2-7; D possibly corresponds to TRBD1 (5 bases). Trimming took 5 bases from V and 6 from J, leaving 14 bases between them. The germline V gene has CDR1 LNHDA and CDR2 SQIVND (reference sequence). CDR3 length: 13 amino acids. The full variable domain, in which reference TRBV19 and TRBJ2-7 provide the parts outside the CDR3, is DGGITQSPKYLFRKEGQNVTLSCEQNLNHDAMYWYRQDPGQGLRLIYYSQIVNDFQKGDIAEGYSVSREKKESFPLTVTSAQKNPTAFYLCASSERGGREQYFGPGTRLTVT.

This rearrangement joins TRBV19 to TRBJ2-1, with 8 positions matching TRBD1. This CDR3 contains 14 residues. After removal of 2 bases from V and 6 bases from J, the junction contained 3 bases not matched to a gene. Germline V gene sequence: CDR1 LNHDA, CDR2 SQIVND (reference sequence). CDR3 in amino acids: CASSITTGGNEQFF. CDR3 sequence (DNA): TGTGCCAGTAGTATAACCACAGGGGGCAATGAGCAGTTCTTC.

The chain has TRBV7-8 and TRBJ2-7; D perhaps matches TRBD1 (6 bases). Germline-derived CDR1 and CDR2 are SGHVS and FQNEAQ. This CDR3 has 15 residues. V was clipped by 5 bases and J by 1 base, with 15 bases between them. The CDR3 loop reads CASSLTRTVSYEQYF. In DNA form, the CDR3 reads TGTGCCAGCAGCCTAACACGGACAGTTTCCTACGAGCAGTACTTC.

V is TRBV6-6 and J is TRBJ2-7; D gene uncertain. Germline CDR1 MNHNY, CDR2 SVGAGI (reference sequence). V gave up 7 bases and J gave up 4 bases, with 11 bases separating them. This CDR3 spans 12 amino acids. The CDR3 DNA reads as TGTGCCAGCATAGGAAATGGGTACGAGCAGTACTTC. This encodes CASIGNGYEQYF.

This clone came up a few times. The V call is TRBV2, the J call TRBJ1-2, with 10 positions matching TRBD1. Germline loops: CDR1 SNHLY, CDR2 FYNNEI. This CDR3 has 13 residues. The V and J ends lost 5 bases and 8 bases, in that order; junction bases with no gene match: 5. The CDR3 region has the DNA TGTGCCAGCAGTCAGACAGGGGGCAAAGGCTACACCTTC. Amino acids: CASSQTGGKGYTF.

The chain links TRBV11-2 to TRBJ2-1, with a weak D call TRBD2 (5 bases). Per germline, CDR1 SGHAT and CDR2 FQNNGV. V was pared by 5 bases and J by 3 bases, with 14 bases between. The CDR3 has 15 residues. The CDR3 region is CASSKRTGFYNEQFF. CDR3 sequence (DNA): TGTGCCAGCAGCAAGAGGACGGGATTCTACAATGAGCAGTTCTTC.

V and J are TRBV9 and TRBJ1-4, with D maybe TRBD1 (6 bases). The V end lost 0 bases, the J end lost 7 bases, and 10 bases lay between the germline ends. The CDR3 extends over 14 amino acids. Germline V CDR1 and CDR2: SGDLS, YYNGEE. CDR3 DNA: TGTGCCAGCAGCGTAGTGGCAGGGGCTGAAAAACTGTTTTTT. Its translation: CASSVVAGAEKLFF.